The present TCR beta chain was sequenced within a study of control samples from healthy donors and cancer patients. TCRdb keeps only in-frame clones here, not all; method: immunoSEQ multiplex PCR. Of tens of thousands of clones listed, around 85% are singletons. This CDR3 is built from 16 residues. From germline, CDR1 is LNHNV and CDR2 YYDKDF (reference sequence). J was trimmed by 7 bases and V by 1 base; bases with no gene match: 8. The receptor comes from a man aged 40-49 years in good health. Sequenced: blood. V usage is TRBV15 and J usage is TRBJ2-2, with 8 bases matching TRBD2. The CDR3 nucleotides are TGTGCCACCAGCAGAGCGGGGGGGATTCTCTTCGGGGAGCTGTTTTTT. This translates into CATSRAGGILFGELFF.